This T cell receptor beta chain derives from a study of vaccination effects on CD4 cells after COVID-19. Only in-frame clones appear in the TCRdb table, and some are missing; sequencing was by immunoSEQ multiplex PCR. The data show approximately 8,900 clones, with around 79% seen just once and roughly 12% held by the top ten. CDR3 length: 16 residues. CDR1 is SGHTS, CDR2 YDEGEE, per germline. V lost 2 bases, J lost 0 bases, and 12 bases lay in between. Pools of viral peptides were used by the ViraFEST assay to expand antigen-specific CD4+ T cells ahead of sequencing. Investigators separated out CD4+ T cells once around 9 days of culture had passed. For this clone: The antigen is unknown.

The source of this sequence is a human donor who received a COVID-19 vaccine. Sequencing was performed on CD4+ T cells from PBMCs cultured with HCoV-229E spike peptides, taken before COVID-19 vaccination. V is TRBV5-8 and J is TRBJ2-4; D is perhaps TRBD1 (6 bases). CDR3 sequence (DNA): TGTGCCAGCAGCTTCGGACAGATACTAGCCAAAAACATTCAGTACTTC. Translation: CASSFGQILAKNIQYF.